A single sample gave rise to the 23 T cell receptor beta chains below, sequenced in a study of cytotoxic CD8 clonotypes in ibrutinib-treated CLL. Assay used: immunoSEQ multiplex PCR; TCRdb lists only in-frame clones, some missing. Seen here are 150,000 or so clones, around 80% observed once, and the top ten hold 4.6%. The material sequenced was PBMCs, taken after 24 months of ibrutinib treatment. These receptors came from a human donor with chronic lymphocytic leukemia.

This chain joins TRBV5-1 and TRBJ2-1, with 8 bases lining up with TRBD2. This CDR3 spans 16 amino acids. After removal of 5 bases from V and 6 bases from J, the junction contained 13 bases not matched to a gene. Germline V gene sequence: CDR1 SGHRS, CDR2 YFSETQ. The CDR3: CASRRAGGRPGNEQFF. The CDR3 coding sequence is TGCGCCAGCAGGAGGGCGGGGGGACGTCCGGGCAATGAGCAGTTCTTC.

V is TRBV6-5 and J is TRBJ1-4, with D unclear. Trimming stripped 0 bases from V and 2 bases from J, with 10 bases between. This CDR3 is built from 16 residues. Germline V gives CDR1 MNHEY, CDR2 SVGAGI. CDR3 residues: CASSYSWAVTNEKLFF. The CDR3 nucleotides are TGTGCCAGCAGTTACTCGTGGGCGGTGACTAATGAAAAACTGTTTTTT.

The chain employs TRBV19 and TRBJ2-2; TRBD2 agrees at 13 bases. J lost 4 bases, V lost 6 bases, and 2 bases had no gene match. This CDR3 has 15 residues. The V gene's germline CDR1 is LNHDA and CDR2 SQIVND (reference sequence). CDR3 protein: CASRRLAGGTGELFF. In DNA form, the CDR3 reads TGTGCCAGTAGGCGACTAGCGGGGGGCACCGGGGAGCTGTTTTTT.

The chain links TRBV21-1 to TRBJ2-3; the tabulated D call, TRBD1, remains unverified against the DNA. TRBV21-1 is recorded as a pseudogene. This CDR3 spans 14 amino acids. The CDR3 reads CAPRRDRGNDTQYF. The CDR3, as DNA: TGTGCCCCCAGGCGGGACAGGGGGAACGATACGCAGTATTTT.

The V and J genes are TRBV29-1 and TRBJ1-2, with 7 positions matching TRBD1. J was trimmed by 10 bases and V by 5 bases; bases with no gene match: 10. The CDR3 is made up of 12 amino acids. The germline CDR1 and CDR2 sequences are SQVTM and ANQGSEA. As DNA, the CDR3 is TGCAGCGTTTGGACAGGCCACGGCCACTACACCTTC. It codes for CSVWTGHGHYTF. Using reference TRBV29-1 and TRBJ1-2 for the parts outside the CDR3, the full variable domain is SAVISQKPSRDICQRGTSLTIQCQVDSQVTMMFWYRQQPGQSLTLIATANQGSEATYESGFVIDKFPISRPNLTFSTLTVSNMSPEDSSIYLCSVWTGHGHYTFGSGTRLTVV.

V is TRBV7-8 and J is TRBJ1-2, with TRBD1 matching over 7 bases. CDR3 length equals 15 residues. Germline CDR1 is SGHVS and CDR2 is FQNEAQ. V was clipped by 4 bases and J by 7 bases; unmatched bases: 12. The CDR3 loop is CASSSPPTGHGGYTF. CDR3 nucleotide sequence: TGTGCCAGCAGCTCCCCGCCGACAGGGCATGGTGGCTACACCTTC.

As for this clone: An end of the junction does not agree with germline; a read error may underlie this. The chain's CDR3 is CASSFRREGLSNEQYF. In DNA form, the CDR3 reads TGTGCCAGCAGTTTCCGGCGGGAGGGCCTCTCCAACGAGCAGTACTTC. This chain connects TRBV28 to TRBJ2-7; TRBD2 matches 9 bases. This CDR3 contains 16 residues. Germline CDR1 MDHEN, CDR2 SYDVKM.

Only one count was recorded for this clone. This sequence joins TRBV30 and TRBJ1-2; D is ambiguous. This CDR3 comprises 15 residues. The germline gives CDR1 GTSNPN, CDR2 SVGIG (reference sequence). V shed 1 base and J shed 4 bases, with 16 bases lying between them. CDR3 bases: TGTGCCTGGAGTGGGACTCATACACTTCTCTATGGCTACACCTTC. It codes for CAWSGTHTLLYGYTF.

The chain carries TRBV7-2 and TRBJ1-1; D unclear. Trimming removed 5 bases at V and 5 bases at J, with 18 bases between. This CDR3 comprises 15 residues. CDR1 is SGHTA and CDR2 is FQGNSA in the germline V gene. The CDR3 sequence: CASSPYRTPGTEAFF. The CDR3 nucleotides are TGTGCCAGCAGCCCCTACCGGACCCCGGGGACTGAAGCTTTCTTT.

V usage is TRBV10-2 and J usage is TRBJ2-3, with TRBD2 identical over 9 bases. Germline values: CDR1 WSHSY, CDR2 SAAADI. The CDR3 extends over 15 amino acids. Losses at the gene ends were 7 bases for V and 0 bases for J; bases not matched to a gene: 5. Here the CDR3 reads CASTRLAASTDTQYF. The DNA for the CDR3 is TGCGCCAGCACACGACTAGCGGCTAGCACAGATACGCAGTATTTT.

The genes are TRBV4-3 and TRBJ2-7, with TRBD1 as a possible D gene (6 bases). CDR3 length: 14 residues. V lost 1 base and J lost 7, with 14 bases in between. CDR1 and CDR2 (germline): LGHNA, YSLEER. The CDR3 nucleotides are TGCGCCAGCAGCCAAGTAAGATGGGGGCGGGAGCAGTACTTC. This codes for CASSQVRWGREQYF.

This clone was found once. The rearrangement uses TRBV5-1 and TRBJ2-6; 8 bases fit TRBD1. V shed 4 bases, J shed 2 bases, and the junction held 14 bases outside the gene matches. CDR1 and CDR2 from the germline V gene are SGHRS and YFSETQ. This CDR3 contains 19 residues. The CDR3 DNA reads TGCGCCAGCAGCATGGAGGACAGGGCTGTCTGGCCTGGGGCCAACGTCCTGACTTTC. Translation gives CASSMEDRAVWPGANVLTF.

CDR3 region: CASRQGAGEQFF. CDR3 sequence (DNA): TGCGCCAGCAGACAGGGGGCAGGTGAGCAGTTCTTC. The chain recombines TRBV4-1 with TRBJ2-1, with 9 positions matching TRBD1. The CDR3 length is 12 residues. Germline V CDR1 and CDR2: MGHRA, YSYEKL. V was pared by 6 bases and J by 9 bases, with 3 bases of the junction left unmatched.

This clone was seen a single time. The rearrangement joins TRBV9 to TRBJ2-5; 9 nucleotides line up with TRBD1. The CDR3 contains 18 residues. Unmatched junction bases numbered 17, after V lost 4 bases and J lost 4 bases. From germline, CDR1 is SGDLS and CDR2 YYNGEE. CDR3 in amino acids: CASSLAGTGSKIAETQYF. CDR3 nucleotide sequence: TGTGCCAGCAGCCTTGCCGGGACAGGGTCCAAGATAGCAGAGACCCAGTACTTC.

On this clone: Within the sample, other DNA sequences also encode this same CDR3. The chain carries TRBV6-5 and TRBJ1-1, with D perhaps TRBD1 (5 bases). This CDR3 is built from 13 residues. Germline lookup yields CDR1 MNHEY and CDR2 SVGAGI. The V and J ends lost 6 bases and 1 base respectively, with 9 bases between them. CDR3 sequence: CASSLRGNTEAFF. In DNA, the CDR3 is TGTGCCAGCAGCCTGAGGGGGAACACTGAAGCTTTCTTT.

The chain links TRBV20-1 to TRBJ2-1, with no clear D. The CDR3 loop spans 11 amino acids. Trimming cost V 8 bases and J 5 bases, with 10 bases left between them. Germline-derived CDR1 and CDR2 are DFQATT and SNEGSKA (reference sequence). This CDR3 reads CSTFENNEQFF. The CDR3 DNA reads TGCAGTACTTTCGAAAACAATGAGCAGTTCTTC.

J is TRBJ1-2 and V is TRBV5-6; 7 bases line up with TRBD1. Germline V gene lookup returns CDR1 SGHDT and CDR2 YYEEEE. V shed 2 bases and J 3 bases; nucleotides not matched to a gene: 7. CDR3 length: 15 amino acids. The CDR3 here is CASSLRQGGHYGYTF. DNA for the CDR3: TGTGCCAGCAGCTTACGACAGGGAGGGCACTATGGCTACACCTTC.

The rearrangement uses TRBV6-5 and TRBJ2-7; 10 bases are a match to TRBD1. The length of the CDR3 is 16 residues. The germline CDR1 and CDR2 sequences are MNHEY and SVGAGI. After removal of 0 bases from V and 5 bases from J, the junction contained 7 bases not matched to a gene. The CDR3 coding sequence is TGTGCCAGCAGTTACTCGGTCGGGACAGGGGTCCACGAGCAGTACTTC. This sequence encodes CASSYSVGTGVHEQYF.

J is TRBJ1-5 and V is TRBV19; the D gene is possibly TRBD1 (5 bases). CDR1 and CDR2 (germline): LNHDA, SQIVND (reference sequence). The germline V and J ends were trimmed by 4 bases and 0 bases, with 13 bases remaining between them. The CDR3 spans 16 residues. The CDR3 loop is CASSTFGGYSNQPQHF. The CDR3 nucleotides are TGTGCCAGTAGTACCTTCGGGGGATATAGCAATCAGCCCCAGCATTTT.

On this clone itself: At one end the junction does not follow the germline gene, possibly because of a read error. V and J are TRBV7-7 and TRBJ2-1; tentatively, D is TRBD1 or TRBD2 (5 bases each). This CDR3 has 16 amino acids. From germline, CDR1 is SSHAT and CDR2 FNYEAQ (reference sequence). The CDR3 sequence: CASSGGLGVRYNEQFF. The DNA of the CDR3 is TGTGCTAGCAGCGGCGGTCTAGGGGTGAGGTACAATGAGCAGTTCTTC.

The chain has TRBV14 and TRBJ1-1; no firm D call. This CDR3 is 12 amino acids long. The germline CDR1 and CDR2 sequences are SGHDN and FVKESK. V lost 7 bases and J 4 bases, leaving 10 bases between the germline ends. The CDR3 sequence: CASNYGGTEAFF. The DNA of the CDR3 is TGTGCCAGCAACTACGGAGGCACTGAAGCTTTCTTT. The full variable domain, rest sourced from reference TRBV14 and TRBJ1-1, is EAGVTQFPSHSVIEKGQTVTLRCDPISGHDNLYWYRRVMGKEIKFLLHFVKESKQDESGMPNNRFLAERTGGTYSTLKVQPAELEDSGVYFCASNYGGTEAFFGQGTRLTVV.

The count of this clone is one. The chain couples TRBV6-6 to TRBJ2-3, with 8 bases identical to TRBD1. J lost 5 bases, V lost 7 bases, and 8 bases had no gene match. CDR3 length: 14 residues. The V gene's germline CDR1 is MNHNY and CDR2 SVGAGI (reference sequence). The CDR3, as DNA: TGTGCCAGCACCCAGACAGGGGAAAGAGATACGCAGTATTTT. This encodes CASTQTGERDTQYF.

The V gene is TRBV1, the J gene TRBJ2-5; the table's D gene call, TRBD2, was not cross checked with the DNA. TRBV1 is given as a pseudogene. The CDR3 loop spans 18 amino acids. The CDR3 nucleotides are TGCACCAGCAGCCATGAAAGGAAGGCGGGGACCCTAGTGGAGACCCAGTACTTC. Protein product: CTSSHERKAGTLVETQYF.